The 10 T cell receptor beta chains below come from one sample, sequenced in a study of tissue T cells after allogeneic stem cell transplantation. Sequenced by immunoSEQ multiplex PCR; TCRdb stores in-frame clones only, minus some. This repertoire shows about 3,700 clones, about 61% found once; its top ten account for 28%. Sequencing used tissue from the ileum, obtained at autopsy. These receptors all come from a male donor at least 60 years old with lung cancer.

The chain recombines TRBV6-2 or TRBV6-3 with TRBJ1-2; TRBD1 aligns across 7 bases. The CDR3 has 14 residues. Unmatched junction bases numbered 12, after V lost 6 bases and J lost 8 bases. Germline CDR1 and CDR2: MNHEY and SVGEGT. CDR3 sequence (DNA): TGTGCCAGCAGCAACCCCGACAGGGAGAGGGGCTACACCTTC. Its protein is CASSNPDRERGYTF.

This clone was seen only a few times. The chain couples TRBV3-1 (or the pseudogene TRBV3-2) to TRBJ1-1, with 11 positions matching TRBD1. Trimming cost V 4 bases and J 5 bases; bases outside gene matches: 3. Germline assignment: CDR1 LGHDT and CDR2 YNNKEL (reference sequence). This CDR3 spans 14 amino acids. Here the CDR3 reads CASSRRDRGTEAFF. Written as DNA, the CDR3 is TGTGCCAGCAGCCGCAGGGACAGGGGGACTGAAGCTTTCTTT.

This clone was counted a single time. CDR3 coding DNA: TGCGCCAGCAGCCTTAGGACAGGGGGCACTGGGGCCAACGTCCTGACTTTC. Protein sequence: CASSLRTGGTGANVLTF. The V call is TRBV4-3, the J call TRBJ2-6; 11 bases agree with TRBD1. V was clipped by 4 bases and J by 2 bases; unmatched bases: 4. The CDR3 contains 17 residues. CDR1 and CDR2 (germline): LGHNA, YSLEER.

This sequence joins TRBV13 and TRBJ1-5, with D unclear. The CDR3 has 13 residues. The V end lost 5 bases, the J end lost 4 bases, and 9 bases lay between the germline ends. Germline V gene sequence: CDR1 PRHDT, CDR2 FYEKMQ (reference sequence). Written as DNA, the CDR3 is TGTGCCAGCAGCCTTTCACGGAATCAGCCCCAGCATTTT. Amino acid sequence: CASSLSRNQPQHF.

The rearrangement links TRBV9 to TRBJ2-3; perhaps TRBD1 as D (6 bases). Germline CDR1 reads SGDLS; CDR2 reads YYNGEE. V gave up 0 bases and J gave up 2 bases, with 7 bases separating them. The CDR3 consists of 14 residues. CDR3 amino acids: CASSVEGHTDTQYF. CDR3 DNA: TGTGCCAGCAGCGTAGAGGGACACACAGATACGCAGTATTTT.

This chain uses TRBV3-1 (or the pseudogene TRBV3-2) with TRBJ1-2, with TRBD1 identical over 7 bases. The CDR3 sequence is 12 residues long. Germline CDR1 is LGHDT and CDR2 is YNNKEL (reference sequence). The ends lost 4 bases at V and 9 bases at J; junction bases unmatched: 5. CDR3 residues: CASSPGGTRYTF. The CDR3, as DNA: TGTGCCAGCAGCCCAGGGGGGACGCGCTACACCTTC.

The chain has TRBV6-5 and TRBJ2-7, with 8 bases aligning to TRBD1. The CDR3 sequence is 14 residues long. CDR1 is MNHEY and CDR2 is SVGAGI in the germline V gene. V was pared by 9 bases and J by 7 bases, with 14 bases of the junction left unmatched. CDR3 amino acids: CASLQGQGAGEQYF. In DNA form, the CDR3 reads TGTGCCAGTCTACAAGGGCAGGGGGCCGGGGAGCAGTACTTC.

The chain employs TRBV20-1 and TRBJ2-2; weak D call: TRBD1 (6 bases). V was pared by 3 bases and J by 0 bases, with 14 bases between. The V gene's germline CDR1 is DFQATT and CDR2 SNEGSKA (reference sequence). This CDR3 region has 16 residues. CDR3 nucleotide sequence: TGCAGTGCTAGTCGACAGGCCGCGGCGAACACCGGGGAGCTGTTTTTT. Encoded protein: CSASRQAAANTGELFF.

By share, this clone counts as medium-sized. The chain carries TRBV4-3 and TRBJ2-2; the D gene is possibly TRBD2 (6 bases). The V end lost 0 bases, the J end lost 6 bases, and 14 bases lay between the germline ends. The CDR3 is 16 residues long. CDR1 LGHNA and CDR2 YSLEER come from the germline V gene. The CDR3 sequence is CASSQDTLGGPGELFF. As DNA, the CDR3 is TGCGCCAGCAGCCAAGATACCCTGGGGGGACCCGGGGAGCTGTTTTTT.

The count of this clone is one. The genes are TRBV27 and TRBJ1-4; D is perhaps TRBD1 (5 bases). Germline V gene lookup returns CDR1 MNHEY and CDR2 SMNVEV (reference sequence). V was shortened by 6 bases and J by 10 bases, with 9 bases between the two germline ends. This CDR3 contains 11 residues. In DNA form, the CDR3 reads TGTGCCAGCAGGTCCCAGGGAAAACTGTTTTTT. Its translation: CASRSQGKLFF.